This T cell receptor (beta chain) emerged from a study of blood T cell repertoires in COVID-19 (dated by TCRdb to the early 2020s). With respect to the entire study: Samples from collaborators originated in the United States, Italy and Spain and spanned both the acute and convalescent phases of COVID-19. Where HLA class I and class II types were available, the types were taken from metadata supplied by the sample provider, not from assay-based typing. Samples were obtained from the ongoing ImmuneRACE study (first 160 participants) and from over 1,000 subjects provided by 6 global collaborators. The repertoires were released in a freely available public database meant as a resource for research on the immune response to SARS-CoV-2. The material from the prospective study consisted of cDNA or gDNA derived from T cells, B-cell-depleted T cells, or PBMCs. Nearly every sample came with metadata listing a de-identified subject ID, COVID-19 status, age in years and sex. Subjects who had been exposed to COVID-19, were actively infected with it, or had recovered from it provided the deeply sampled blood TCRbeta repertoires that made up the dataset.

Participants in the prospective study were enrolled through a virtual design, were aged roughly 18 to 90 years, and lived in 20 to 30 United States geographic areas. In the prospective study, participants were assigned to cohorts based on the clinical history participants reported in a screening survey and a study questionnaire. Recovered participants in ImmuneRACE Cohort 3 were defined as having two consecutive negative NP/OP PCR tests, clearance from a healthcare professional, or resolution of symptoms. In the prospective study, whole blood, serum and a nasopharyngeal or oropharyngeal swab were collected from each participant by mobile phlebotomists. Participants in the prospective study had the option to provide additional blood draws and questionnaires over a roughly two-month period. Prospective study blood samples were shipped either frozen or at room temperature before DNA extraction. What the research found in general, with its limitations: The amount of clinical and demographic metadata varied by source and participant and was provided uncurated.

The immunoSEQ Assay, a bias-controlled multiplex PCR, was used to amplify TCRbeta CDR3 regions from genomic DNA. In the paper's pipeline: The number of nucleated cells in each sample was estimated by amplification of reference gene primers within the assay. To quantify the absolute abundance of each unique TCRbeta CDR3 rearrangement, sequence reads were collapsed and filtered. For each sample, productive Simpson clonality was calculated as the square root of Simpson's diversity index over productive rearrangements. TCRdb took over this immuneACCESS table, retaining in-frame rearrangements with V and J assigned. Such tables are incomplete; in checked studies, under half of the missing clones stem from an unresolved V gene, and the remainder is unexplained. The DNA gave D and trimming, while V, J and clone size come from that table. This sample comprises approximately 170,000 clones, 80% to 85% of them detected only once. Approximately 8% of the sample is taken by the ten largest.

The CDR3 starts with the cysteine, ends with the phenylalanine, and has 14 residues. Only the CDR3 DNA is retained, 42 bases long and in frame from the first base. V is pared back by 10 bases and J by 4 bases, with 19 bases lying between the germline termini. CDR1 and CDR2 are read off the germline V gene as SNHLY and FYNNEI. On this clone: Its antigen target is currently unknown. Base-call qualities are not available, and no considerably larger clone is one nucleotide away.

The V gene is TRBV2 and the J gene is TRBJ1-2, and the D gene may be TRBD1, 6 bases matching. The TCR originated in a woman aged 45 to 65 who had recovered from COVID-19. Sequenced material: PBMCs or T cells enriched from blood (not recorded which). CDR3 region: CAISRGRGGYGYTF. The DNA sequence is as follows: TGTGCCATCTCACGGGGCAGGGGTGGCTATGGCTACACCTTC.